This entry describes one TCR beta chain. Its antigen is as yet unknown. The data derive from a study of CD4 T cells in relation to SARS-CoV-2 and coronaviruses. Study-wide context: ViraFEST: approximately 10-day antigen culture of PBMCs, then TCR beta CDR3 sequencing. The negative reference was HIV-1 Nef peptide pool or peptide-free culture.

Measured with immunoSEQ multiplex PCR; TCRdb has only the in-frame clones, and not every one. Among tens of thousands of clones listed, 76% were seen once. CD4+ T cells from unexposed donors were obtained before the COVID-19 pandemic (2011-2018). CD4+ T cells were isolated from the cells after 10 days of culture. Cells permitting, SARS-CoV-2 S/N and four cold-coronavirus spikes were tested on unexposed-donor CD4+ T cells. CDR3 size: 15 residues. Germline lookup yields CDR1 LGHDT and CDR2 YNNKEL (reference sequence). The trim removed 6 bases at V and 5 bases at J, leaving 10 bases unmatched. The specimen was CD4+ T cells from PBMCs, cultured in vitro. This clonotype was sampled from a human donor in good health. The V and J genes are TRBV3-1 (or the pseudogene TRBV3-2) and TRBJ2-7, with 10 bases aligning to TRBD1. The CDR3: CASSPPGQGPNEQYF. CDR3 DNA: TGTGCCAGCAGTCCCCCGGGACAGGGGCCAAACGAGCAGTACTTC.